Sequencing of this TCR beta chain was carried out in a study of monozygotic twins with inflammatory bowel disease. An amount of approximately 3,800 ng of total RNA was used for each TCR library. TCRdb reprocessed the 5' RACE reads, keeping one entry per CDR3 protein, no DNA. The listing contains approximately 150,000 distinct CDR3 sequences. Germline V gene sequence: CDR1 SGHDT, CDR2 YYEEEE. The CDR3 extends over 15 amino acids. The sequence was collected from a human donor with ulcerative colitis or Crohn's disease, or a healthy co-twin of an affected twin (not recorded which). The chain recombines TRBV5-6 with TRBJ2-3; TCRdb selects TRBD1, and the lack of DNA leaves this call unchecked. Specimen: blood. The chain's CDR3 is CASSLRDPSTDTQYF.